The table lists the clone carrying this T cell receptor (beta chain) with a count of one. This sample is part of a study of cytomegalovirus exposure and HLA in healthy donors. CDR1 and CDR2 (germline): SGHNT, YYREEE (reference sequence). The CDR3 is 13 amino acids. The V end lost 4 bases, the J end lost 4 bases, and 11 bases lay between the germline ends. The PCR made use of 60 Vbeta and 13 Jbeta primers. The table came from immunoSEQ multiplex PCR; TCRdb's copy has only in-frame clones and leaves some out. The data show around 33,000 clones, 70% to 80% seen once. The chain employs TRBV5-4 and TRBJ1-2, with D possibly matching TRBD1 (5 bases). This sequence originates from a woman in her twenties or thirties in good health and CMV-seropositive. The specimen was PBMCs. For the CDR3, the DNA is TGTGCCAGCAGCCTAGGGGCTATCTATGGCTACACCTTC. Its translation is CASSLGAIYGYTF.